This T cell receptor beta chain was identified in a study of shared clonotypes between healthy human individuals. The germline V gene has CDR1 SGHVS and CDR2 FNYEAQ. Trimming cost V 2 bases and J 3 bases, with 9 bases left between them. CDR3 length: 14 residues. Generated by immunoSEQ multiplex PCR, the TCRdb table keeps only in-frame clones and is missing some. Of about 820,000 clones in the sample, 90% to 95% were seen once. CD45RO-negative CD8 cells positively selected for CCR7 made up the naive population, which excluded terminally differentiated effector memory CD45RA+ cells. The rearrangement uses TRBV7-6 and TRBJ2-3; tentatively, D is TRBD1 (6 bases). Material for sequencing was naive CD8+ T cells sorted from blood. The clonotype comes from a young man in good health. CDR3 in amino acids: CASSLTTGTDTQYF. The CDR3 nucleotides read TGTGCCAGCAGCTTAACCACAGGGACAGATACGCAGTATTTT.